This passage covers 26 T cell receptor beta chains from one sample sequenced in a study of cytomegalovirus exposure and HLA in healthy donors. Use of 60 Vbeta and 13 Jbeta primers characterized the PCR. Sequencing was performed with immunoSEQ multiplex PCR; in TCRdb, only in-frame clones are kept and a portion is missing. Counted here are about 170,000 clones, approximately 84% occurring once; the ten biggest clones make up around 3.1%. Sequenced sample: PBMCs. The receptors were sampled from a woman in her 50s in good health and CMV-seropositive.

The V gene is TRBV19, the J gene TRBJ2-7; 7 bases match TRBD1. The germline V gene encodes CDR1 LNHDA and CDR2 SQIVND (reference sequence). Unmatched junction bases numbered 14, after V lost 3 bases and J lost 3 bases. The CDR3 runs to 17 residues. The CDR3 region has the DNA TGTGCCAGTAGTATTGGCTCTTGGGGCAGGGGGATCTACGAGCAGTACTTC. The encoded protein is CASSIGSWGRGIYEQYF.

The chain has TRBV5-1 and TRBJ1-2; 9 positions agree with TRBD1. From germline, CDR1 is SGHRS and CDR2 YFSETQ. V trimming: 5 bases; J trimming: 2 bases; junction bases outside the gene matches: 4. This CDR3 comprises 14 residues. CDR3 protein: CASRQGADNYGYTF. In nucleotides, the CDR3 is TGCGCCAGCAGACAGGGGGCAGACAACTATGGCTACACCTTC.

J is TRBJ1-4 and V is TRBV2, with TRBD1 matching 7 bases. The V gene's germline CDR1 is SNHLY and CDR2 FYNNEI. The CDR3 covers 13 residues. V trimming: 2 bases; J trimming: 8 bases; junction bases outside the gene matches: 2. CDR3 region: CASSETGEEKLFF. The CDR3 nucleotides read TGTGCCAGCAGTGAAACAGGGGAAGAAAAACTGTTTTTT.

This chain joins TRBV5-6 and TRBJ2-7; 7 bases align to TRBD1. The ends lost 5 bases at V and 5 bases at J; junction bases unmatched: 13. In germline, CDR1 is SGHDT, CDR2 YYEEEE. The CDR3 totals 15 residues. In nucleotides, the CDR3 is TGTGCCAGCAGTCAGACAGGGCTCCGGCCTCACGAGCAGTACTTC. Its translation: CASSQTGLRPHEQYF.

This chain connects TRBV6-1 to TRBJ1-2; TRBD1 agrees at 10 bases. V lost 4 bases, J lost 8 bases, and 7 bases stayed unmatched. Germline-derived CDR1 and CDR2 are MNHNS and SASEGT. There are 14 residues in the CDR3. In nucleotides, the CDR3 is TGTGCCAGCAGTGGGGACAGGGGAACGGGGGGCTACACCTTC. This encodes CASSGDRGTGGYTF.

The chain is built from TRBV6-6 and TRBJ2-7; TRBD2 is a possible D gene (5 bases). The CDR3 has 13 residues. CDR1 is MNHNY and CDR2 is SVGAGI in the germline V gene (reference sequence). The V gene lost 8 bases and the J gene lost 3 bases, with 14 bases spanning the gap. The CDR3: CASVPPGGYEQYF. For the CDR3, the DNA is TGTGCCAGCGTGCCCCCCGGAGGCTACGAGCAGTACTTC.

This CDR3 reads CASSPLMDTEAFF. The CDR3 nucleotides read TGTGCCAGCAGTCCCCTAATGGACACTGAAGCTTTCTTT. The V call is TRBV28, the J call TRBJ1-1, with D uncertain. Germline V gene data show CDR1 as MDHEN and CDR2 as SYDVKM. The ends were cut back, 5 bases at V and 3 bases at J, with 10 bases in the middle. The CDR3 contains 13 residues.

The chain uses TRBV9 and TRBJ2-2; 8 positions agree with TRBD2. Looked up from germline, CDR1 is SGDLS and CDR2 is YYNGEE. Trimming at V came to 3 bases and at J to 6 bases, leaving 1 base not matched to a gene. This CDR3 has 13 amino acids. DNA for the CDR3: TGTGCCAGCAGCGAACTAGCGGCCGGGGAGCTGTTTTTT. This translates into CASSELAAGELFF.

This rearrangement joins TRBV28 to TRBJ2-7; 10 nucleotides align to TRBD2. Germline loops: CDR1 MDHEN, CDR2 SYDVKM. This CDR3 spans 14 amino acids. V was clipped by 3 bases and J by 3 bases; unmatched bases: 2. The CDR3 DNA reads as TGTGCCAGCAGTTTGTTAGCGGGAGGCTACGAGCAGTACTTC. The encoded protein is CASSLLAGGYEQYF.

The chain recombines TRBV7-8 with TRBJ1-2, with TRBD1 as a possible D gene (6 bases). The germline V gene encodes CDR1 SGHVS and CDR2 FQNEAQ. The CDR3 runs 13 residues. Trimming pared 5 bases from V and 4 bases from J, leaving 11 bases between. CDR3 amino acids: CASSPRDTYGYTF. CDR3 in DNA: TGTGCCAGCAGCCCCCGGGACACCTATGGCTACACCTTC.

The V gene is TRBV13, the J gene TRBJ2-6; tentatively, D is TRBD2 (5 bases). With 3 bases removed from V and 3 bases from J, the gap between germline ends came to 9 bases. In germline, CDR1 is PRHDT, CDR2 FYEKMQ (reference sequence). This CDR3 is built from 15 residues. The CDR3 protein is CASSFLGGGANVLTF. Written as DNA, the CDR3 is TGTGCCAGCAGCTTCCTAGGAGGTGGGGCCAACGTCCTGACTTTC. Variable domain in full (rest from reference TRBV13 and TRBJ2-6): AAGVIQSPRHLIKEKRETATLKCYPIPRHDTVYWYQQGPGQDPQFLISFYEKMQSDKGSIPDRFSAQQFSDYHSELNMSSLELGDSALYFCASSFLGGGANVLTFGAGSRLTVL.

CDR3 sequence (DNA): TGTGCCAGCTCACCACAGGGGATTACCTACGAGCAGTACTTC. Translation gives CASSPQGITYEQYF. The rearrangement links TRBV18 to TRBJ2-7, with D possibly matching TRBD1 (5 bases). CDR3 length: 14 residues. Germline V CDR1 and CDR2: KGHSH, LQKENI. V shed 1 base and J shed 2 bases, with 9 bases lying between them. Full variable domain (remainder filled in from reference TRBV18 and TRBJ2-7): NAGVMQNPRHLVRRRGQEARLRCSPMKGHSHVYWYRQLPEEGLKFMVYLQKENIIDESGMPKERFSAEFPKEGPSILRIQQVVRGDSAAYFCASSPQGITYEQYFGPGTRLTVT.

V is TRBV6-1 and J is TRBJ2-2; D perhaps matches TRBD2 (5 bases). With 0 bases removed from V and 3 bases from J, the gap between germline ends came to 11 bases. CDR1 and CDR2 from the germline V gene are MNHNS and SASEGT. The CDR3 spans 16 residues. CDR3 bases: TGTGCCAGCAGTGAAGCGAACCGGGGATACACCGGGGAGCTGTTTTTT. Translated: CASSEANRGYTGELFF.

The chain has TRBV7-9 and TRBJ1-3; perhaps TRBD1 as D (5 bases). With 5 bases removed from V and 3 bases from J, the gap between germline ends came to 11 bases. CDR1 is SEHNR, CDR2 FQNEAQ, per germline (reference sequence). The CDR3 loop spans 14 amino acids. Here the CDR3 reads CASSPGGSGNTIYF. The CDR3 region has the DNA TGTGCCAGCAGCCCTGGGGGGAGTGGAAACACCATATATTTT.

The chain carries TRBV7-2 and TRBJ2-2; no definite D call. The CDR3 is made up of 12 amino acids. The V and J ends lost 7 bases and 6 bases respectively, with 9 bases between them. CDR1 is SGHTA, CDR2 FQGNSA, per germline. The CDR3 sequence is CASTVLPGELFF. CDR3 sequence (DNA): TGTGCCAGCACCGTTCTTCCCGGGGAGCTGTTTTTT.

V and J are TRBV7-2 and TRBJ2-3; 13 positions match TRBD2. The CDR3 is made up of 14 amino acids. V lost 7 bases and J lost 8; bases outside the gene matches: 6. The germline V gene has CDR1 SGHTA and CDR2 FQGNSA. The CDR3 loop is CASTKLAGGRTQYF. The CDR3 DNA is TGTGCCAGCACGAAACTAGCGGGGGGGCGTACGCAGTATTTT.

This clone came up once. The DNA for the CDR3 is TGTGCCAGCAGCCCCCGGACAGGCGGGTACGAGCAGTACTTC. Its translation: CASSPRTGGYEQYF. The genes are TRBV11-3 and TRBJ2-7; 7 positions match TRBD1. The V gene's germline CDR1 is SGHNT and CDR2 YENEEA. After removal of 5 bases from V and 4 bases from J, the junction contained 8 bases not matched to a gene. The CDR3 is 14 residues long.

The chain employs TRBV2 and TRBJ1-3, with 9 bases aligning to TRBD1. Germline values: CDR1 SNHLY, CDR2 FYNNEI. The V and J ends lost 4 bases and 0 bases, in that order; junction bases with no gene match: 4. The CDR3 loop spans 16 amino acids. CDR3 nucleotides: TGTGCCAGCAGTGTCCGGGGACAGGGCTCTGGAAACACCATATATTTT. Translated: CASSVRGQGSGNTIYF.

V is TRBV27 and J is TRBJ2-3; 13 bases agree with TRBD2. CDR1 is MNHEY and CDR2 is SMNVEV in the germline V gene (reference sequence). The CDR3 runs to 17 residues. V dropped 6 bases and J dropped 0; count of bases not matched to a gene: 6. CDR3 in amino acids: CASRGTSGTASTDTQYF. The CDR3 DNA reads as TGTGCCAGCAGGGGGACTAGCGGGACCGCTAGCACAGATACGCAGTATTTT.

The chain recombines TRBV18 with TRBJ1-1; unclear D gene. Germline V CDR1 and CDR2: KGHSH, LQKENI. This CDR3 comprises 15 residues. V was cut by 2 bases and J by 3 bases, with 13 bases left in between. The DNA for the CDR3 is TGTGCCAGCTCACCATCTACGGGTTGGGACACTGAAGCTTTCTTT. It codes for CASSPSTGWDTEAFF.

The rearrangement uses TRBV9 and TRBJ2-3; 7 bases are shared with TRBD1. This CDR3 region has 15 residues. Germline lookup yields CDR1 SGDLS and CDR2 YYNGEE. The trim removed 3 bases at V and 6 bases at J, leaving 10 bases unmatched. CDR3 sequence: CASSGDSTVGDTQYF. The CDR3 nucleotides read TGTGCCAGCAGCGGGGACAGTACGGTGGGGGATACGCAGTATTTT.

The CDR3 DNA follows: TGTGCCAGCAGCTCCCAACCAGCGGGGAACACCGGGGAGCTGTTTTTT. Amino acid sequence: CASSSQPAGNTGELFF. This sequence joins TRBV7-2 and TRBJ2-2, with D tentatively TRBD2 (6 bases). V was cut by 4 bases and J by 1 base, with 13 bases left in between. Germline values: CDR1 SGHTA, CDR2 FQGNSA. This CDR3 contains 16 residues.

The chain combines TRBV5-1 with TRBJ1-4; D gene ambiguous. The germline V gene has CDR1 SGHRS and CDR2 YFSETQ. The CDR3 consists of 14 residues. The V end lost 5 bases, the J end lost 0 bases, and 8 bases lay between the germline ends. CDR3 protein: CASRPQTTNEKLFF. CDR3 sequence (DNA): TGCGCCAGCAGGCCACAGACAACTAATGAAAAACTGTTTTTT.

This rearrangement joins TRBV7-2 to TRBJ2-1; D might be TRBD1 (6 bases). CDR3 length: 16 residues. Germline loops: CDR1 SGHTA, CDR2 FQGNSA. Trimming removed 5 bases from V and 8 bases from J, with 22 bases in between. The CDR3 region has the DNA TGTGCCAGCAGCCCCCGAGGTAGCAGGGGCGCCTATGAGCAGTTCTTC. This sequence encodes CASSPRGSRGAYEQFF.

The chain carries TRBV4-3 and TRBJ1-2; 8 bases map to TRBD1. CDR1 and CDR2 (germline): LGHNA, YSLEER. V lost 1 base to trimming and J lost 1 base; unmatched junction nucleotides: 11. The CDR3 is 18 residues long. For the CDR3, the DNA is TGCGCCAGCAGCCAAGGTCATTCCACAGGGGGGTTTAACTATGGCTACACCTTC. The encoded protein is CASSQGHSTGGFNYGYTF.

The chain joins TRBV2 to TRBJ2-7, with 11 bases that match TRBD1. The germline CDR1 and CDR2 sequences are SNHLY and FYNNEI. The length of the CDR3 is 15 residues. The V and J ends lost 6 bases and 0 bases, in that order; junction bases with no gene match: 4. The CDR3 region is CASRLGQGVSYEQYF. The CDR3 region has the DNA TGTGCCAGCAGGTTGGGACAGGGGGTCTCCTACGAGCAGTACTTC.